These 27 T cell receptor beta chains were sequenced from one sample in a study of blood T cells in healthy people across ages (dated by TCRdb to between 2015 and 2017). Preparation of the library involved 5' RACE. Sequencing relied on an Illumina HiSeq 2500. A second roughly 6 to 12 cycle PCR used a sample-barcoded 5' primer and a J-beta primer mix. TCRdb reanalyzed the raw reads on its own, using fastp at Q25 for trimming and MiXCR for clone calling, and kept in-frame beta chains. Rows are unified per CDR3 protein, each entry keeping the most common DNA and genes. The sample has 920,000 or so distinct CDR3 sequences on record, 35% to 50% of them singletons. The ten largest make up 18% of the sample. Sequencing was done on a sample of blood. These receptors were taken from a woman aged 60-75 years in good health.

The J gene is TRBJ2-4, the V gene TRBV14, with D unclear. The CDR3 has 14 amino acids. Germline lookup yields CDR1 SGHDN and CDR2 FVKESK. Trimming pared 1 base from V and 12 bases from J, leaving 16 bases between. The CDR3 sequence: CASSQAVDGAHQYF. The CDR3 coding sequence is TGTGCCAGCAGCCAAGCGGTTGACGGAGCGCATCAGTACTTC.

This chain connects TRBV20-1 to TRBJ1-2; D unclear. Trimming shortened V by 6 bases and J by 5 bases, and 22 bases separated the two germline ends. The CDR3 totals 15 residues. Germline loops: CDR1 DFQATT, CDR2 SNEGSKA (reference sequence). The chain's CDR3 is CSARPAGLQKYGYTF. DNA for the CDR3: TGCAGTGCCCGCCCAGCCGGACTGCAGAAATATGGCTACACCTTC.

This chain links TRBV7-2 with TRBJ2-4; D ambiguous. TRBJ2-7 matches the DNA end more closely, so the J call is doubtful. This CDR3 has 17 residues. Germline lookup yields CDR1 SGHTA and CDR2 FQGNSA. The CDR3 reads CASSPFRQVRFVDEQYF. The CDR3 nucleotides are TGTGCCAGCAGCCCTTTTCGGCAGGTTAGATTTGTAGACGAGCAGTACTTC.

This clonotype was seen only a few times. The chain is built from TRBV7-9 and TRBJ2-3; D remains ambiguous. The V gene's germline CDR1 is SEHNR and CDR2 FQNEAQ (reference sequence). V gave up 0 bases and J gave up 7 bases, with 5 bases separating them. The CDR3 totals 12 residues. The CDR3 DNA reads TGTGCCAGCAGCTTAGCTGTCCATACGCAGTATTTT. Its translation: CASSLAVHTQYF.

The V gene is TRBV7-9, the J gene TRBJ1-2, with D unclear. The CDR3 is 15 residues long. Germline CDR1 and CDR2: SEHNR and FQNEAQ (reference sequence). The CDR3 nucleotides read TGTGCTAGTCCCCCAGAAGACTTTTCTAACTATGGCTACACCTTC. Residues: CASPPEDFSNYGYTF.

V usage is TRBV5-5 and J usage is TRBJ2-1, with D possibly TRBD2 on 6 matching bases. CDR3 length: 16 residues. V lost 4 bases and J 9 bases, leaving 23 bases between the germline ends. Germline-derived CDR1 and CDR2 are SGHKS and YYEKEE (reference sequence). Here the CDR3 DNA reads TGTGCCAGCAGCGCGGGTAGCGGCAGCATAACGGGTGAGCAGTTCTTC. Protein sequence: CASSAGSGSITGEQFF.

The chain uses TRBV5-1 and TRBJ2-4; 8 bases are a match to TRBD1. The J call may not be correct, given that the DNA end is closer to TRBJ2-7. This CDR3 contains 15 residues. Germline CDR1 is SGHRS and CDR2 is YFSETQ. The CDR3 DNA sequence: TGCGCCAGCAGCGGCGCCAGGACAGGGATCTACGAGCAGTACTTC. Protein sequence: CASSGARTGIYEQYF.

The chain recombines TRBV7-9 with TRBJ1-2; D is uncertain. The germline V gene has CDR1 SEHNR and CDR2 FQNEAQ (reference sequence). The CDR3 is 13 amino acids. V lost 0 bases and J 8 bases, leaving 10 bases between the germline ends. This chain's CDR3 is CASSLAAQRGYTF. In DNA, the CDR3 is TGTGCCAGCAGCTTAGCGGCCCAGCGAGGCTACACCTTC. The entire variable domain, with the rest obtained from reference TRBV7-9 and TRBJ1-2, is as follows: DTGVSQNPRHKITKRGQNVTFRCDPISEHNRLYWYRQTLGQGPEFLTYFQNEAQLEKSRLLSDRFSAERPKGSFSTLEIQRTEQGDSAMYLCASSLAAQRGYTFGSGTRLTVV.

This chain uses TRBV4-2 with TRBJ2-5; no firm D call. The CDR3 is made up of 14 amino acids. Germline CDR1 reads LGHNA; CDR2 reads YNFKEQ. V was trimmed by 0 bases and J by 2 bases, leaving 7 bases between them. The CDR3 coding sequence is TGTGCCAGCAGCCAAGAGGGCGGACAAGAGACCCAGTACTTC. Its protein is CASSQEGGQETQYF.

This clonotype was counted a few times. The V and J genes are TRBV3-1 and TRBJ2-1; D is perhaps TRBD1 (5 bases). Trimming cost V 1 base and J 7 bases, with 11 bases left between them. CDR3 size: 14 residues. From germline, CDR1 is LGHDT and CDR2 YNNKEL (reference sequence). For the CDR3, the DNA is TGTGCCAGCAGCCAAGGAAGCAGGGCTAATGAGCAGTTCTTC. Translated, it gives CASSQGSRANEQFF.

As to this clonotype: An end of the junction differs from the germline gene, which may be a read error. The chain is built from TRBV7-2 and TRBJ2-7; D call uncertain. There are 15 residues in the CDR3. Germline values: CDR1 SGHTA, CDR2 FQGNSA. CDR3 in amino acids: CASSLYAGRTYVQYF. In DNA, the CDR3 is TGTGCCAGCAGCTTATACGCCGGGCGGACCTACGTGCAGTACTTC.

This chain connects TRBV29-1 to TRBJ1-2; TRBD1 might be the D (5 bases). Germline V gives CDR1 SQVTM, CDR2 ANQGSEA. V lost 4 bases to trimming and J lost 6 bases, with 21 bases between them. This CDR3 spans 15 amino acids. The CDR3 sequence: CSVVGPGTGGDGYTF. The CDR3 DNA sequence: TGCAGCGTTGTGGGCCCTGGAACCGGAGGGGATGGCTACACCTTC.

This chain's CDR3 is CAWSATLAGGAHEQYF. CDR3 nucleotides: TGTGCCTGGAGCGCCACGCTAGCGGGAGGGGCCCACGAGCAGTACTTC. The chain carries TRBV30 and TRBJ2-7; TRBD2 aligns across 12 bases. CDR3 length: 16 amino acids. Germline CDR1 is GTSNPN and CDR2 is SVGIG (reference sequence). V lost 3 bases and J lost 5; bases outside the gene matches: 11.

The CDR3 is CASSLGLAGGHEQYF. CDR3 nucleotides: TGTGCCAGCAGCCTTGGACTAGCGGGAGGTCACGAGCAGTACTTC. The V call is TRBV12-3 or TRBV12-4, the J call TRBJ2-7; 14 bases agree with TRBD2. The CDR3 contains 15 residues. The junction had 6 bases not matched to a gene; V was cut back by 6 bases and J by 5 bases.

The table lists this clonotype with a few counts. J is TRBJ1-1 and V is TRBV25-1; TRBD1 aligns across 8 bases. With 4 bases clipped from V and 6 bases from J, the junction kept 7 bases outside the gene matches. Germline V gene lookup returns CDR1 MGHDK and CDR2 SYGVNS. The CDR3 has 14 amino acids. The CDR3 nucleotides are TGTGCCAGCAGTGCGAGACAGGGGACCCCTGAAGCTTTCTTT. Its translation is CASSARQGTPEAFF.

This clonotype turned up a few times. V usage is TRBV25-1 and J usage is TRBJ1-1, with a tentative D call TRBD1 (5 bases). Between the trimmed V and J ends, which lost 6 bases and 3 bases, there was a span of 11 bases. The CDR3 is 13 amino acids. CDR1 and CDR2 from the germline V gene are MGHDK and SYGVNS. The CDR3 DNA reads TGTGCCAGCAGCCAGGGACGGGACACTGAAGCTTTCTTT. Translating it yields CASSQGRDTEAFF.

The CDR3 is CASSQVGLGYNEQFF. CDR3 sequence (DNA): TGTGCCAGCAGCCAAGTGGGGCTCGGGTACAATGAGCAGTTCTTC. The chain couples TRBV4-2 to TRBJ2-1, with D possibly TRBD1 on 5 matching bases. Trimming took off 1 base at V and 4 bases at J, with 11 bases between the two ends. From germline, CDR1 is LGHNA and CDR2 YNFKEQ. The CDR3 has 15 amino acids.

The chain uses TRBV6-6 and TRBJ2-7; 8 bases line up with TRBD1. The CDR3 is 13 residues long. The V gene end was trimmed by 6 bases and the J gene end by 3 bases; junction bases not matched to a gene: 4. The V gene's germline CDR1 is MNHNY and CDR2 SVGAGI (reference sequence). The CDR3 spells CASRKQGGYEQYF. The CDR3 bases are TGTGCCAGCAGAAAACAGGGGGGCTACGAGCAGTACTTC.

Only a few counts were recorded for this clonotype. This chain uses TRBV6-1 with TRBJ2-7; possible D gene TRBD1, 5 bases. The CDR3 extends over 15 amino acids. Trimming removed 2 bases at V and 1 base at J, with 12 bases between. CDR1 and CDR2 from the germline V gene are MNHNS and SASEGT. DNA for the CDR3: TGTGCCAGCAGTGAAAATAGGGGCCCTTCCTACGAGCAGTACTTC. It translates to CASSENRGPSYEQYF.

This chain connects TRBV20-1 to TRBJ2-5; the match to TRBD1 covers 10 bases. The end of the DNA is better explained by TRBJ2-7, so the J call may be wrong. CDR1 is DFQATT, CDR2 SNEGSKA, per germline (reference sequence). The CDR3 has 15 residues. The CDR3 DNA reads as TGCAGTGCTAGGGTCCCCGGGACAGGGGCCTACGAGCAGTACTTC. The encoded protein is CSARVPGTGAYEQYF.

The CDR3 bases are TGCGCCAGCAGCTTGTCCCCCGGGCGGCAAGAGACCCAGTACTTC. Encoded protein: CASSLSPGRQETQYF. The chain joins TRBV5-1 to TRBJ2-5; no definite D call. The CDR3 totals 15 residues. The V end lost 1 base, the J end lost 2 bases, and 12 bases lay between the germline ends. Germline V CDR1 and CDR2: SGHRS, YFSETQ.

The J gene is TRBJ2-1, the V gene TRBV3-1, with 9 bases identical to TRBD2. This CDR3 is 18 amino acids long. Germline CDR1 LGHDT, CDR2 YNNKEL (reference sequence). Trimming took 4 bases from V and 2 from J; bases not matched to a gene: 12. The CDR3 region is CASSLVPIAGAAYNEQFF. CDR3 coding DNA: TGTGCCAGCAGCCTCGTCCCTATAGCGGGAGCAGCCTACAATGAGCAGTTCTTC.

The chain is built from TRBV5-1 and TRBJ2-1; the D gene is possibly TRBD2 (7 bases). The CDR3 consists of 17 residues. The germline V gene has CDR1 SGHRS and CDR2 YFSETQ. With 1 base removed from V and 0 bases from J, the gap between germline ends came to 14 bases. The CDR3 DNA is TGCGCCAGCAGCTTGTTCGGGGCGGGGGCCTCCTACAATGAGCAGTTCTTC. Translation: CASSLFGAGASYNEQFF.

This clonotype was seen more than once but under ten times. This chain's CDR3 is CASSFPSGRAEREQFF. In nucleotides, the CDR3 is TGCGCCAGCAGTTTCCCTAGCGGGAGGGCCGAGCGGGAGCAGTTCTTC. The chain uses TRBV5-1 and TRBJ2-1, with 12 bases lining up with TRBD2. Trimming took 5 bases from V and 10 from J; bases not matched to a gene: 13. This CDR3 contains 16 residues. Germline V gene lookup returns CDR1 SGHRS and CDR2 YFSETQ.

The CDR3 region is CATSDVSGGSYEQYF. The CDR3 bases are TGTGCCACCAGTGATGTGTCAGGGGGGTCCTACGAGCAGTACTTC. The chain combines TRBV24-1 with TRBJ2-7, with a weak D call TRBD1 (7 bases). V shed 3 bases and J shed 1 base, with 12 bases lying between them. Germline V gene lookup returns CDR1 KGHDR and CDR2 SFDVKD. The CDR3 contains 15 residues.

In its sample, this clonotype was seen once. V is TRBV10-3 and J is TRBJ2-5; 9 nucleotides agree with TRBD2. The ends lost 8 bases at V and 11 bases at J; junction bases unmatched: 12. The CDR3 covers 13 residues. Per the germline V gene, CDR1 is ENHRY and CDR2 is SYGVKD. This CDR3 is CAILREGNNEQYF. CDR3 sequence (DNA): TGTGCCATCTTGCGGGAGGGTAACAATGAGCAGTACTTC.

The chain recombines TRBV20-1 with TRBJ2-5; D uncertain. V was clipped by 6 bases and J by 11 bases, with 25 bases between them. CDR3 length equals 14 residues. Looked up from germline, CDR1 is DFQATT and CDR2 is SNEGSKA (reference sequence). The DNA of the CDR3 is TGCAGTGCCCCTCTGAAGCCCTTGCCAAATGAGCAGTACTTC. As protein: CSAPLKPLPNEQYF.